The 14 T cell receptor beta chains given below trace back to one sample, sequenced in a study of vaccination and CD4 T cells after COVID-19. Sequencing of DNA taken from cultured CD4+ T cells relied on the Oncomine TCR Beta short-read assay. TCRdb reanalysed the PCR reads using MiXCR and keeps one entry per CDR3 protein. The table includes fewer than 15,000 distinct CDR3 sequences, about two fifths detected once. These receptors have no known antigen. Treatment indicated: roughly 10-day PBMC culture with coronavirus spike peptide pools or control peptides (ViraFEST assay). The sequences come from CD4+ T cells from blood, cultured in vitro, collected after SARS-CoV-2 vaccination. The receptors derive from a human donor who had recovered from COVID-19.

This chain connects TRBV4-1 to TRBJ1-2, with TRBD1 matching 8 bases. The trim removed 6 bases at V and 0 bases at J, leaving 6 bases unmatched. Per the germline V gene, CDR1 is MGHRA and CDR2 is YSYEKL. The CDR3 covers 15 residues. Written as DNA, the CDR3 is TGCGCCAGCAGGAAACCGGGACAGGCTAACTATGGCTACACCTTC. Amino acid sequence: CASRKPGQANYGYTF.

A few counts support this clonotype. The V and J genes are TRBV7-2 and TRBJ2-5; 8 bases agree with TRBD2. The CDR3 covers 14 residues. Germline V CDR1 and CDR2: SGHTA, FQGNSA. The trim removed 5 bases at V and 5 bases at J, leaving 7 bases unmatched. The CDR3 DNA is TGTGCCAGCAGCCGGGGGGGATGGGTCGAGACCCAGTACTTC. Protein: CASSRGGWVETQYF.

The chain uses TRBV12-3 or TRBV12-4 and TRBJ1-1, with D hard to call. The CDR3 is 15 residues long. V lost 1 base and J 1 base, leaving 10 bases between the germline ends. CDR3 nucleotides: TGTGCCAGCAGTTTAGTTCGACCGGCGAACACTGAAGCTTTCTTT. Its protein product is CASSLVRPANTEAFF.

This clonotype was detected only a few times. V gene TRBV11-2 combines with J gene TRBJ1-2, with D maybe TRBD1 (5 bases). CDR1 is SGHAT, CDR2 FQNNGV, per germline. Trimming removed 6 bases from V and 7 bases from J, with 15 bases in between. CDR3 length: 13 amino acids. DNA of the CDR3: TGTGCCAGCAGGACCACAGGCGAAGGTGGCTACACCTTC. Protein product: CASRTTGEGGYTF.

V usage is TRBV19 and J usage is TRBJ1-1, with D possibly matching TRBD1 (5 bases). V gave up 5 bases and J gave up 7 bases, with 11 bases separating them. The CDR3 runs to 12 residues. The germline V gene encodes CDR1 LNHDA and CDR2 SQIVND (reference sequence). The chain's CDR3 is CASSPRQGEAFF. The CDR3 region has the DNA TGTGCCAGTAGTCCCCGCCAGGGTGAAGCTTTCTTT.

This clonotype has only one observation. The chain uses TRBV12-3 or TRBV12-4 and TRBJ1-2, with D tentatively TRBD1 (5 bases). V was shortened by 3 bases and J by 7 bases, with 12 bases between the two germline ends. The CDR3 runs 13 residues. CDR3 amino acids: CASSFRGSFGYTF. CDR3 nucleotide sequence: TGTGCCAGCAGTTTTAGGGGTTCGTTTGGCTACACCTTC.

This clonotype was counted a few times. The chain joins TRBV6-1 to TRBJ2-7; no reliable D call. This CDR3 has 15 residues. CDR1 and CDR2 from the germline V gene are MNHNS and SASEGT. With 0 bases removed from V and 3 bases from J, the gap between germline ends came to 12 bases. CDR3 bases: TGTGCCAGCAGTGAAGCGCTAGGATTCGGCTACGAGCAGTACTTC. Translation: CASSEALGFGYEQYF.

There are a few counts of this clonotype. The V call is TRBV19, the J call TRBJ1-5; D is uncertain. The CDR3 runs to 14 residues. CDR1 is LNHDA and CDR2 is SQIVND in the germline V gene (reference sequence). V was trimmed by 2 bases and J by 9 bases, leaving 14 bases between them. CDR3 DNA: TGTGCCAGTAGTATACTCAGGTCCATAGTGCCCCAGCATTTT. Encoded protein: CASSILRSIVPQHF.

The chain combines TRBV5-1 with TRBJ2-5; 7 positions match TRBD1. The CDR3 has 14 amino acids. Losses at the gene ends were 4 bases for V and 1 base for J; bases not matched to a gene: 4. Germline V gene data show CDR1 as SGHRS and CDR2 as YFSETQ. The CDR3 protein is CASSPGTAQETQYF. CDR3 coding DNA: TGCGCCAGCAGCCCCGGGACAGCCCAAGAGACCCAGTACTTC.

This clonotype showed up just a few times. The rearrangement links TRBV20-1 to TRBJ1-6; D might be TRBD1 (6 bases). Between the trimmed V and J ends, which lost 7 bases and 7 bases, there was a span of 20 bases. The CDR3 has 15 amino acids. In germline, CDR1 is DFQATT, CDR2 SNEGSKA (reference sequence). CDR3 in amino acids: CSVREGGFRNSPLHF. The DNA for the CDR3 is TGCAGTGTCCGGGAGGGGGGGTTTCGGAATTCACCCCTCCACTTT.

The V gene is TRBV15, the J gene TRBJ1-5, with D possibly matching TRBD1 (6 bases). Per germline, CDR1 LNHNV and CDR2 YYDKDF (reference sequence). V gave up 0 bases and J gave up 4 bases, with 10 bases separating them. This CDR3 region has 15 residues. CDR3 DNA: TGTGCCACCAGCAGAGATTGGGGGCGTAATCAGCCCCAGCATTTT. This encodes CATSRDWGRNQPQHF.

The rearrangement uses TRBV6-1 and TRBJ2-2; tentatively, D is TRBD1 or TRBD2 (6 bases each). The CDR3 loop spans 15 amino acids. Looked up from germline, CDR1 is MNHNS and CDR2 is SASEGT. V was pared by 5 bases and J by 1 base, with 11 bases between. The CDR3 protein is CASSPGGLNTGELFF. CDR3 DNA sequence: TGTGCCAGCAGTCCCGGGGGCCTGAACACCGGGGAGCTGTTTTTT.

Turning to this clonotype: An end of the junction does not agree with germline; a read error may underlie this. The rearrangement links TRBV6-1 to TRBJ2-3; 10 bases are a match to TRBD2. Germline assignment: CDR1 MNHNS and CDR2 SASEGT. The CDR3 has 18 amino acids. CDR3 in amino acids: CASSTGTSDFGSTDTQYF. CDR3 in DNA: TGTGCCAGCAGTACCGGGACTAGCGATTTTGGAAGCACGGATACGCAGTATTTT.

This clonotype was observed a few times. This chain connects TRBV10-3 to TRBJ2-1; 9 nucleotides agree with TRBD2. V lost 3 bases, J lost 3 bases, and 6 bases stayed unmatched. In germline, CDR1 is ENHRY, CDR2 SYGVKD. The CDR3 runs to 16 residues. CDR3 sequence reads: CAISDVRGGDYNEQFF. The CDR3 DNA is TGTGCCATCAGTGATGTTCGCGGGGGGGACTACAATGAGCAGTTCTTC.